This T cell receptor beta chain was captured in a study of cytomegalovirus exposure and HLA in healthy donors. This clone was detected only a few times. The target antigen is unknown. Findings and limits, study-wide: Rarity held for most TCR sequences, but there were some public TCRs that occurred in many donors. HLA restriction was apparent for most CMV-associated TCR beta chains in a later analysis. A highly shared variant cluster was judged a likely technical artifact.

This CDR3 region has 15 residues. Germline-derived CDR1 and CDR2 are MGHRA and YSYEKL. With V trimmed by 1 base and J by 10 bases, 8 bases remained unmatched. The primer mix had 60 Vbeta and 13 Jbeta primers. Original methodology: Among the unique TCR beta chains that a later analysis counted, about 86 million in all, about 12 million were shared. Sequencing used immunoSEQ multiplex PCR; TCRdb keeps in-frame clones, though not all of them. V, J and clone size reflect that table, while D and trimming were determined from the DNA. Among roughly 180,000 clones listed, roughly 10% were seen once. The chain couples TRBV4-1 to TRBJ2-1; 9 bases agree with TRBD2. The sample comprised PBMCs. The sequence came from a woman aged 25 to 39 in good health and CMV-seropositive. CDR3 sequence (DNA): TGCGCCAGCAGCCAAGTTGGCGGGAGGGCCGGGGAGCAGTTCTTC. It codes for CASSQVGGRAGEQFF.